This T cell receptor beta chain came from a study of CD8+ T cells in alopecia areata (dated by TCRdb to 2017 to 2018). With respect to the entire study: Treated patients were enrolled in an open-label pilot trial of oral tofacitinib at 5 to 10 mg twice daily for moderate-to-severe alopecia areata. Patients stayed on tofacitinib for 6 to 18 months and then had 6 months of follow-up off drug so that delayed response and recurrence could be assessed. Biopsies were taken from tofacitinib-treated patients at baseline and again at 4 and 24 weeks into treatment, and several of those patients also had a later scalp biopsy. Scalp tissue and sorted CD4+ and CD8+ peripheral blood T cells from patchy and totalis/universalis alopecia areata patients and from healthy controls were covered by human TCRbeta sequencing. RNA came from the PAXgene miRNA kit for fixed scalp, the miRNeasy kit for PBMCs, and the RNeasy kit for mouse skin. Scalp clonality was compared across normal scalp (n=4), patchy alopecia areata scalp (n=8), and alopecia totalis/universalis scalp (n=8). High-throughput TCRbeta sequencing was used to examine T cell clonal expansion in alopecia areata in both the C3H/HeJ mouse model and human patients. TCRbeta CDR3 regions were amplified by immunoSEQ multiplex PCR with 35 Vbeta forward and 13 Jbeta reverse primers. Summary of the overall study and its limitations: Shared TCR sequences between patients were less evident than in mice, which may be partly attributable to HLA diversity in the patient population. Scalp TCR repertoire analysis is complicated because resident alphabeta T cells in normal human skin are also sequenced, whereas mouse skin is dominated by gammadelta T cells. Compared with normal scalp, lesional scalp had higher clonality and more expanded CD8+ clones, particularly in alopecia totalis/universalis, a pattern that suggests antigenic drive.

The time point tag for this specimen amounts to: baseline before oral tofacitinib. Peripheral blood and lesional scalp punch biopsies were obtained from patients with alopecia areata. PBMCs were isolated by density centrifugation and stained for CD3, CD4 and CD8, after which CD4+ and CD8+ T cells were sorted on a FACSAria. Points on this clone: Its antigen specificity is not known. One end of the junction fails to match germline, which may point to a read error. In the same sample, other DNA sequences code for this CDR3.

CDR3 length: 14 amino acids, cysteine to phenylalanine. Only CDR3 DNA is held: 42 bases, read in frame from base 1. The germline V gene provides CDR1 SNHLY and CDR2 FYNNEI. Library construction relied on the immunoSEQ multiplex PCR assay. For TCR sequencing, RNA was extracted from every sample and reverse transcribed into cDNA to serve as template. First-strand cDNA was synthesized using SuperScript III with a 2:1 mix of oligo-dT and random hexamers. A synthetic immune receptor repertoire was used to measure amplification bias, and any remaining bias was corrected computationally. The authors' pipeline ran thus. Raw reads were preprocessed for error removal, and CDR3 was defined according to IMGT conventions as running from the conserved cysteine to phenylalanine. Clonality was calculated as 1 minus Shannon entropy normalized by log2 of the number of productive unique TCRs. Whether scalp clones were CD4 or CD8 was inferred by matching scalp TCRbeta sequences against CD4 and CD8 repertoires sorted from blood. TCRdb limited this immuneACCESS table to in-frame rearrangements with V and J called. A share of clones is missing; checked studies link under half to unresolved V genes, and the rest is unexplained. V, J and clone size are those of that table, while D and trimming were read from the DNA. The sample yields 150,000 to 200,000 clones; 67% were counted once. 11% of the sample is held by the ten biggest clonotypes.

The material sequenced was CD8+ T cells sorted from blood, taken at week 0. The V gene is TRBV2 and the J gene is TRBJ1-2; TRBD1 lines up with 7 middle nucleotides. The receptor was derived from a human donor with alopecia areata. The sequenced DNA: TGTGCAAGCAGTGTGACAGGGCTCAACTATGGCTACACCTTC. It is translated as CASSVTGLNYGYTF.